This T cell receptor (beta chain) is from a study of CD8+CD57+ T cells in acquired aplastic anemia. Study-wide background: Healthy CD8+ samples averaged around 11 million reads. Study results and limitations: In common between the patients and the controls were twenty-nine CD8+ CDR3 sequences.

CDR1 SGHTA and CDR2 FQGNSA come from the germline V gene. After removal of 7 bases from V and 1 base from J, the junction contained 12 bases not matched to a gene. This CDR3 region has 17 residues. This clonotype was picked up one time. Its antigen is currently unknown. Profiling of TCR beta VDJ combinations and CDR3 sequences used genomic DNA as template. TCRdb reprocessed the reads with MiXCR, giving one entry per CDR3 protein. The table includes fewer than 250,000 distinct CDR3 sequences, approximately 52% detected once. The sequenced sample was sorted CD4+, CD8+, or CD8+CD57+ T cells (not recorded which) from PBMCs. The receptor was isolated from a human donor in good health, serving as a control. This chain connects TRBV7-2 to TRBJ2-2; 7 bases line up with TRBD1. CDR3 in DNA: TGTGCCAGCAACTTTAAACTGGGGACAGAGAACACCGGGGAGCTGTTTTTT. Its translation is CASNFKLGTENTGELFF.